This T cell receptor beta chain stems from a study of Graves' ophthalmopathy and Graves' hyperthyroidism. Points from the study as a whole: Separation of ophthalmopathy from stable hyperthyroidism was achieved by a 13-signature model, at approximately 87% sensitivity and 70% to 82% specificity. With a specificity of roughly 72% and a sensitivity of 70% to 71%, the model predicted ophthalmopathy progression.

The authors amplified TCR beta CDR3 regions, and they did so from RNA transcripts for repertoire sequencing. First-round RT-PCR employed HTBI primers, with a second-round multiplex PCR after it. TCRdb analysed the multiplex PCR reads with MiXCR anew, one entry per CDR3 protein. The sample gives 1 million to 1.3 million distinct CDR3 sequences, 35% to 40% of which show up once; 11% is in the top ten. This clonotype has ten or more counts. Its antigen is as yet unknown. At one end the junction does not follow the germline gene, possibly because of a read error. Uncontrolled infections, other autoimmune diseases, pregnancy or lactation barred patients from enrollment. Sample: peripheral blood or thyroid tissue (not recorded which). The origin of this receptor is an adult man with Graves' hyperthyroidism.

The CDR3 spells CASSSRTGGEYEQYF. CDR3 coding DNA: TGTGCCAGCAGCTCACGGACAGGGGGCGAGTACGAGCAGTACTTC. V and J are TRBV5-1 and TRBJ2-7, with TRBD1 matching 11 bases. Germline-derived CDR1 and CDR2 are SGHRS and YFSETQ. This CDR3 comprises 15 residues.